The 18 T cell receptor beta chains reported below all come from one sample, sequenced in a study of T cell changes during pregnancy in multiple sclerosis. Repertoires were generated with immunoSEQ multiplex PCR, while TCRdb's copy carries only in-frame clones and drops some. The sample lists under 65,000 clones, under 95% occurring once. The specimen was peripheral blood, collected in the first trimester of pregnancy. These receptors were taken from a female donor in good health, enrolled as a control in a pregnancy study.

CDR3 nucleotide sequence: TGTGCCAGTGACGAGGGACAGGGAGGGAGAAACATTCAGTACTTC. Protein sequence: CASDEGQGGRNIQYF. This chain joins TRBV19 and TRBJ2-4; 9 bases match TRBD1. Germline CDR1 and CDR2: LNHDA and SQIVND (reference sequence). The V gene end was trimmed by 8 bases and the J gene end by 6 bases; junction bases not matched to a gene: 11. The length of the CDR3 is 15 residues. Based on the CDR3 plus reference TRBV19 and TRBJ2-4, the full variable domain is DGGITQSPKYLFRKEGQNVTLSCEQNLNHDAMYWYRQDPGQGLRLIYYSQIVNDFQKGDIAEGYSVSREKKESFPLTVTSAQKNPTAFYLCASDEGQGGRNIQYFGAGTRLSVL.

The CDR3 is CASRASTGSTDTQYF. The CDR3 DNA sequence: TGTGCCAGCAGGGCATCGACAGGGAGCACAGATACGCAGTATTTT. The V call is TRBV2, the J call TRBJ2-3, with TRBD1 identical over 7 bases. V trimming: 6 bases; J trimming: 0 bases; junction bases outside the gene matches: 6. The germline V gene has CDR1 SNHLY and CDR2 FYNNEI. This CDR3 region has 15 residues.

V usage is TRBV2 and J usage is TRBJ2-1; 8 positions match TRBD2. Losses at the gene ends were 2 bases for V and 12 bases for J; bases not matched to a gene: 6. This CDR3 has 13 amino acids. Germline assignment: CDR1 SNHLY and CDR2 FYNNEI. CDR3 residues: CASSESEREWQFF. The CDR3 DNA sequence: TGTGCCAGCAGTGAATCCGAGCGGGAGTGGCAGTTCTTC.

This clone appeared once. This chain's CDR3 is CASSSQGTGTEAFF. The CDR3 DNA follows: TGTGCCAGCAGTTCACAGGGTACGGGCACTGAAGCTTTCTTT. This sequence joins TRBV9 and TRBJ1-1; TRBD1 might be the D (6 bases). V was pared by 5 bases and J by 4 bases, with 15 bases between. CDR1 and CDR2 from the germline V gene are SGDLS and YYNGEE. The CDR3 is made up of 14 amino acids.

The J gene is TRBJ2-7, the V gene TRBV7-9, with D tentatively TRBD2 (5 bases). The CDR3 is 13 residues long. Trimming pared 6 bases from V and 1 base from J, leaving 10 bases between. Per germline, CDR1 SEHNR and CDR2 FQNEAQ (reference sequence). CDR3 amino acids: CASSTRNSYEQYF. CDR3 sequence (DNA): TGTGCCAGCAGTACTAGGAATTCCTACGAGCAGTACTTC. The variable domain in full, completed from reference TRBV7-9 and TRBJ2-7, reads DTGVSQNPRHKITKRGQNVTFRCDPISEHNRLYWYRQTLGQGPEFLTYFQNEAQLEKSRLLSDRFSAERPKGSFSTLEIQRTEQGDSAMYLCASSTRNSYEQYFGPGTRLTVT.

J is TRBJ1-4 and V is TRBV18; tentative D call: TRBD1 (5 bases). The CDR3 has 15 residues. In germline, CDR1 is KGHSH, CDR2 LQKENI. Between the trimmed V and J ends, which lost 1 base and 0 bases, there was a span of 6 bases. The CDR3 sequence is CASSPQGTTNEKLFF. The CDR3 bases are TGTGCCAGCTCACCACAGGGGACAACTAATGAAAAACTGTTTTTT.

The rearrangement links TRBV18 to TRBJ2-3, with 7 bases fitting TRBD2. The CDR3 extends over 15 amino acids. Germline assignment: CDR1 KGHSH and CDR2 LQKENI. The V segment lost 3 bases and the J segment 0 bases; nucleotides outside the gene matches: 3. The CDR3 region is CASSPGRQSTDTQYF. As DNA, the CDR3 is TGTGCCAGCTCACCCGGGAGGCAGAGCACAGATACGCAGTATTTT.

This clone was seen just once. The chain employs TRBV7-6 and TRBJ2-3, with TRBD2 identical over 9 bases. This CDR3 is built from 14 residues. Germline CDR1 is SGHVS and CDR2 is FNYEAQ. Unmatched junction bases numbered 1, after V lost 1 base and J lost 5 bases. The CDR3, as DNA: TGTGCCAGCAGCTTAGGTAGCGGGGGAGATACGCAGTATTTT. It translates to CASSLGSGGDTQYF.

CDR3 bases: TGTGCCAGTAGTATAGTCGTGGGGGGAATGAACACTGAAGCTTTCTTT. This codes for CASSIVVGGMNTEAFF. The chain has TRBV19 and TRBJ1-1; D perhaps matches TRBD1 (5 bases). The CDR3 is 16 residues long. Trimming pared 1 base from V and 0 bases from J, leaving 12 bases between. CDR1 is LNHDA, CDR2 SQIVND, per germline (reference sequence).

On this clone: This sample also contains other DNA sequences that code for the same CDR3. The CDR3 region has the DNA TGCAGCGTTCAGCCGGGGGGCTACGAGCAGTACTTC. This sequence encodes CSVQPGGYEQYF. The chain carries TRBV29-1 and TRBJ2-7, with 7 bases identical to TRBD2. Germline lookup yields CDR1 SQVTM and CDR2 ANQGSEA. The CDR3 totals 12 residues. Unmatched junction bases numbered 4, after V lost 5 bases and J lost 3 bases.

This clone was detected only once. The V call is TRBV6-4, the J call TRBJ1-4, with 8 bases aligning to TRBD1. Germline trimming cut 5 bases from V and 3 bases from J; bases unmatched to any gene: 5. The CDR3 extends over 15 amino acids. The germline V gene has CDR1 MRHNA and CDR2 SNTAGT. CDR3 nucleotide sequence: TGTGCCAGCAGTCGGACAGGGTCTCCTAATGAAAAACTGTTTTTT. The encoded protein is CASSRTGSPNEKLFF.

The DNA for the CDR3 is TGCGCCAGCAGTTTCCTATCCGGGACAGGGGAAGAGACCCAGTACTTC. This codes for CASSFLSGTGEETQYF. V gene TRBV5-1 combines with J gene TRBJ2-5; TRBD1 matches 10 bases. The trim removed 5 bases at V and 3 bases at J, leaving 10 bases unmatched. This CDR3 is built from 16 residues. CDR1 is SGHRS, CDR2 YFSETQ, per germline.

CDR3 region: CASSSRLTGEKLFF. DNA of the CDR3: TGTGCCAGCAGCTCCCGTCTGACAGGGGAAAAACTGTTTTTT. This sequence joins TRBV9 and TRBJ1-4; TRBD1 matches 7 bases. This CDR3 is built from 14 residues. Trimming cost V 4 bases and J 8 bases; bases outside gene matches: 8. In germline, CDR1 is SGDLS, CDR2 YYNGEE.

The CDR3 region is CASRGTVNTEAFF. The CDR3 DNA follows: TGTGCCAGCAGGGGGACAGTAAACACTGAAGCTTTCTTT. The chain recombines TRBV7-9 with TRBJ1-1, with 7 bases that match TRBD1. CDR1 is SEHNR, CDR2 FQNEAQ, per germline (reference sequence). With V trimmed by 6 bases and J by 2 bases, 3 bases remained unmatched. The CDR3 runs to 13 residues. The complete variable domain, with remaining parts taken from reference TRBV7-9 and TRBJ1-1, reads DTGVSQNPRHKITKRGQNVTFRCDPISEHNRLYWYRQTLGQGPEFLTYFQNEAQLEKSRLLSDRFSAERPKGSFSTLEIQRTEQGDSAMYLCASRGTVNTEAFFGQGTRLTVV.

The genes are TRBV28 and TRBJ2-5; 9 bases are a match to TRBD2. V lost 5 bases, J lost 2 bases, and 6 bases stayed unmatched. Looked up from germline, CDR1 is MDHEN and CDR2 is SYDVKM. The CDR3 loop spans 15 amino acids. The CDR3 bases are TGTGCCAGCAGTCTCGAGACTAGCGGACAAGAGACCCAGTACTTC. As protein: CASSLETSGQETQYF.

DNA of the CDR3: TGTGCCAGCAGCTTGTGGGGAGGAGGAGAGCAGTACTTC. Protein: CASSLWGGGEQYF. The chain combines TRBV5-6 with TRBJ2-7, with a possible D match to TRBD2 (6 bases). V lost 1 base and J lost 7, with 12 bases in between. Germline V gene sequence: CDR1 SGHDT, CDR2 YYEEEE. This CDR3 comprises 13 residues.

This clone has only one observation. CDR3 sequence reads: CASSLARGSEQYF. The CDR3 DNA sequence: TGTGCCAGCAGCTTAGCGCGAGGGAGCGAGCAGTACTTC. The genes are TRBV7-2 and TRBJ2-7, with D maybe TRBD2 (5 bases). The CDR3 has 13 residues. V lost 0 bases, J lost 6 bases, and 9 bases lay in between. Per the germline V gene, CDR1 is SGHTA and CDR2 is FQGNSA. Complete variable domain (other parts from reference TRBV7-2 and TRBJ2-7): GAGVSQSPSNKVTEKGKDVELRCDPISGHTALYWYRQSLGQGLEFLIYFQGNSAPDKSGLPSDRFSAERTGGSVSTLTIQRTQQEDSAVYLCASSLARGSEQYFGPGTRLTVT.

The chain combines TRBV7-2 with TRBJ2-3; TRBD2 matches at 8 bases. V dropped 5 bases and J dropped 0; count of bases not matched to a gene: 10. CDR1 and CDR2 (germline): SGHTA, FQGNSA. CDR3 size: 17 residues. CDR3 amino acids: CASSLGGGGTSTDTQYF. CDR3 DNA sequence: TGTGCCAGCAGCCTCGGGGGGGGCGGTACTAGCACAGATACGCAGTATTTT.